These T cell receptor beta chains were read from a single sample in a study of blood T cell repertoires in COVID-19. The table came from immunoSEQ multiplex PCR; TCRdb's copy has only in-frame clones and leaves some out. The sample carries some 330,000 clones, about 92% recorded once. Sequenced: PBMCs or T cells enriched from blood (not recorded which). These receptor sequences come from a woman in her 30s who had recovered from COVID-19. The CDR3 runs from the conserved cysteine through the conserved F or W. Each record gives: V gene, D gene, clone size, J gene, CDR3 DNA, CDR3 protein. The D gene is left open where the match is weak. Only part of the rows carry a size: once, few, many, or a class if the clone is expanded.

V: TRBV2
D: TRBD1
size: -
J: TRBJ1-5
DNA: TGTGCCAGCAGCGGGACAGGGGAATGGCAGCCCCAGCATTTT
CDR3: CASSGTGEWQPQHF

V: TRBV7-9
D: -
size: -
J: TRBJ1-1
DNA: TGTGCCAGCAGCCCCGCAGGGAGGGGGAGCACTGAAGCTTTCTTT
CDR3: CASSPAGRGSTEAFF

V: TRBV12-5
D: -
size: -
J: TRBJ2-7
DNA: TGTGCTAGTGGGGAGGGGATCACCTCCTACGAGCAGTACTTC
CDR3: CASGEGITSYEQYF

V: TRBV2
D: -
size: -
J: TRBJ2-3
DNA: TGTGCCAGCAGTGGGGCCCACCGCACAGATACGCAGTATTTT
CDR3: CASSGAHRTDTQYF

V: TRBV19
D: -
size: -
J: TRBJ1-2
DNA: TGTGCCAGTAGTATAAAGGGGTACTATGGCTACACCTTC
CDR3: CASSIKGYYGYTF

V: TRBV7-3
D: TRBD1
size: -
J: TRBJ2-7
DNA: TGTGCCAGCTCGGACAGGGACCGCTCCTACGAGCAGTACTTC
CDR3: CASSDRDRSYEQYF

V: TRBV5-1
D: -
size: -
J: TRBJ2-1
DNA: TGCGCCAGCAGCTTATCTAGAGGCTACAATGAGCAGTTCTTC
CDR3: CASSLSRGYNEQFF

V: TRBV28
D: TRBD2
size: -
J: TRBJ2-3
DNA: TGTGCCAGCAGTTCCCCCGGGACTAGCGGCACAGATACGCAGTATTTT
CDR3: CASSSPGTSGTDTQYF

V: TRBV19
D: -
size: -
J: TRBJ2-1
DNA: TGTGCCAGTAGTATGACGGGTTCCTACAATGAGCAGTTCTTC
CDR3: CASSMTGSYNEQFF

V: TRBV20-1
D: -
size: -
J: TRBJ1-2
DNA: TGCAGTGCGGACATTAACTATGGCTACACCTTC
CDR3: CSADINYGYTF

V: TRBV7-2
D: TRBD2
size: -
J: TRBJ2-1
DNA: TGTGCCAGCAGCCGTACTAGCGGACGCTCCTACAATGAGCAGTTCTTC
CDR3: CASSRTSGRSYNEQFF

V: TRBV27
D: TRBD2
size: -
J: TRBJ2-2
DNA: TGTGCCAGCAGTTTTGGCGGGGGTACCGGGGAGCTGTTTTTT
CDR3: CASSFGGGTGELFF

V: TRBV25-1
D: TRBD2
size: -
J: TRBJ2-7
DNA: TGTGCCAGCAGTGATAGCGGGGGTTCCTACGAGCAGTACTTC
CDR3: CASSDSGGSYEQYF

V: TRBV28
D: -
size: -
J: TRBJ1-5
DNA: TGTGCCAGCAGTTCGTACAGGGATCAGCCCCAGCATTTT
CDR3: CASSSYRDQPQHF

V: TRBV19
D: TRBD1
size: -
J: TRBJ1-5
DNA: TGTGCCAGTAGAGCCGGGGACAGGGGGCATCAGCCCCAGCATTTT
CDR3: CASRAGDRGHQPQHF

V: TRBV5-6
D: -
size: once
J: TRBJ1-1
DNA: TGTGCCAGCAGCCTGACGACTAACACTGAAGCTTTCTTT
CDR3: CASSLTTNTEAFF

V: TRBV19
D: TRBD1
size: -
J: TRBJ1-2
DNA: TGTGCCAGTAGTAAACGGACAGGTTCTTGGGGCTACACCTTC
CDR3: CASSKRTGSWGYTF

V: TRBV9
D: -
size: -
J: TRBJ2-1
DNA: TGTGCCAGCAGCGTAGCTGGTGGTGGGCTAGCTCAAACGAAGCAGTTCTTC
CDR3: CASSVAGGGLAQTKQFF

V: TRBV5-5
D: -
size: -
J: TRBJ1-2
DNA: TGTGCCAGCAGCTTTCAATTACTGGGGGCCGGCTACACCTTC
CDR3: CASSFQLLGAGYTF

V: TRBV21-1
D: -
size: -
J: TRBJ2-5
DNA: TGTGCCAGCAGCCCTCGGGACAGGGGGCCCCAAGAGACCCAGTACTTC
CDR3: CASSPRDRGPQETQYF

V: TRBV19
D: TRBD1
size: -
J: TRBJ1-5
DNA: TGTGCCAGTAGAGGCAGGGGGTTAGATAGCAATCAGCCCCAGCATTTT
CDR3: CASRGRGLDSNQPQHF

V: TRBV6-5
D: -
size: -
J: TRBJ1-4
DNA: TGTGCCAGGTTAGAACCCACTAATGAAAAACTGTTTTTT
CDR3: CARLEPTNEKLFF

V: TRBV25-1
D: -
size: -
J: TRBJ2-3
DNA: TGTGCCAGCAGTGGCAACTGGGACTTGGATACGCAGTATTTT
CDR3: CASSGNWDLDTQYF

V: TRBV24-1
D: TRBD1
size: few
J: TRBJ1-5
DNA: TGTGCCACCAGTGATGTGCAAGGGACAGGCAATCAGCCCCAGCATTTT
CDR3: CATSDVQGTGNQPQHF

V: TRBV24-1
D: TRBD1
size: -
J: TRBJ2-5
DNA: TGTGCCACCAGTGGCCCACAGGGGTCCCAAGAGACCCAGTACTTC
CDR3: CATSGPQGSQETQYF

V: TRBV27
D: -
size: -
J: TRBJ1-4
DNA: TGTGCCAGCAGTCCGATGACAGCTACTAATGAAAAACTGTTTTTT
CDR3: CASSPMTATNEKLFF

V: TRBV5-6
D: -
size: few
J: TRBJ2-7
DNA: TGTGCCAGCAGCTCACTCACGGGATCCTACGAGCAGTACTTC
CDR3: CASSSLTGSYEQYF

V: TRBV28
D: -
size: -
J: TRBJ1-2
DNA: TGTGCCAGCAGTTTATTGGGAGGGGAGTCGGGTGGCTACACCTTC
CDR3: CASSLLGGESGGYTF

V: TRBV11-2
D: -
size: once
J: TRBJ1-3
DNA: TGTGCCAGCAGCTTAGTCCCCGTCTCTGGAAACACCATATATTTT
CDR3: CASSLVPVSGNTIYF

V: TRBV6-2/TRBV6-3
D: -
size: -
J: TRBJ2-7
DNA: TGTGCCAGCAGTTACGCAGGCCAAATCTACGAGCAGTACTTC
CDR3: CASSYAGQIYEQYF

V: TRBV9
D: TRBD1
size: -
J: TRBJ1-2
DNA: TGTGCCAGCAGCGTAGAGGACAGGGTTTCCCCTTATGGCTACACCTTC
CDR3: CASSVEDRVSPYGYTF

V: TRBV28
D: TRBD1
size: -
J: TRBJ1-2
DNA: TGTGCCAGCAGTTCGGGACAGGGGACCTATGGCTACACCTTC
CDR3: CASSSGQGTYGYTF

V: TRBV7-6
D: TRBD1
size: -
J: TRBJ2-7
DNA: TGTGCCAGCAGCTTAGGGGACAGGGACGAGCAGTACTTC
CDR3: CASSLGDRDEQYF

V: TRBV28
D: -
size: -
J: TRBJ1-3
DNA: TGTGCCAGCAGTTTACGGAGTCTTAGCCCGTCTGGAAACACCATATATTTT
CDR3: CASSLRSLSPSGNTIYF

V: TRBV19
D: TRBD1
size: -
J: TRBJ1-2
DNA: TGTGCCAGTAGTCCCGGGACAGGGCTTAATGGCTACACCTTC
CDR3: CASSPGTGLNGYTF

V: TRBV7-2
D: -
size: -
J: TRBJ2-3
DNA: TGTGCCAGCAGCTTACGGCAGGGGACGGATACGCAGTATTTT
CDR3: CASSLRQGTDTQYF

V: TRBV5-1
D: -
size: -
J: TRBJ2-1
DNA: TGCGCCAGCAGCCCCTCCGGGTTCCCGGGGAATGAGCAGTTCTTC
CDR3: CASSPSGFPGNEQFF

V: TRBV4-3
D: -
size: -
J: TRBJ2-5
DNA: TGCGCCAGCAGCGCCGGTGTGACACAACACCAAGAGACCCAGTACTTC
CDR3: CASSAGVTQHQETQYF

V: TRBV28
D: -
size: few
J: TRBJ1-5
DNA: TGTGCCAGCAGAGCCAACAGGGAGGGGGGGGCACAGCCCCAGCATTTT
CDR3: CASRANREGGAQPQHF

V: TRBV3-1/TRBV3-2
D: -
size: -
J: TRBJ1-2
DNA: TGTGCCAGCAGCCAGGGCCTTCGTGACGCTGGGTATGGCTACACCTTC
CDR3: CASSQGLRDAGYGYTF